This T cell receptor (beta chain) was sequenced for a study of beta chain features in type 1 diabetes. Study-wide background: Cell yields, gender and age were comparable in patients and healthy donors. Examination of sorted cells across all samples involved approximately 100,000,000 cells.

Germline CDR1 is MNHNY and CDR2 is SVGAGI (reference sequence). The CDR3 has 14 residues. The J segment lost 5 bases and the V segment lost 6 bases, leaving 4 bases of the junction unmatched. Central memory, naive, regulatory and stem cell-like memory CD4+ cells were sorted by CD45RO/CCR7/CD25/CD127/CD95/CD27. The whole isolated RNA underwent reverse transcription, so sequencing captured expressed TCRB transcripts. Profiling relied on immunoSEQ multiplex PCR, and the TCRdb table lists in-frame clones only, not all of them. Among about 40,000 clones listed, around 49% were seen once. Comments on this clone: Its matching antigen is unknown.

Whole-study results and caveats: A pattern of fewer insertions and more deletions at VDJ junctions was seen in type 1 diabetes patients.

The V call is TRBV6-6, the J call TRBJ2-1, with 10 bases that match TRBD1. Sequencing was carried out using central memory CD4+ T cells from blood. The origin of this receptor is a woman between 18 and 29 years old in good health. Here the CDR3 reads CASSSGQGNNEQFF. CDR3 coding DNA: TGTGCCAGCAGCTCGGGACAGGGGAACAATGAGCAGTTCTTC.